This T cell receptor beta chain was profiled in a study of early stage breast cancer tumors. The CDR3 runs to 16 residues. J lost 2 bases, V lost 5 bases, and 6 bases had no gene match. CDR1 and CDR2 from the germline V gene are MNHEY and SMNVEV (reference sequence). Clones were sequenced by immunoSEQ multiplex PCR, and TCRdb holds only the in-frame ones, with some missing. Here the sample spans roughly 48,000 clones, approximately 83% being singletons. The TCR originated in a person aged 45 to 59 with breast cancer. Sequencing input: blood. The chain couples TRBV27 to TRBJ2-2; TRBD2 agrees at 9 bases. The chain's CDR3 is CASSPLAGFNTGELFF. In nucleotides, the CDR3 is TGTGCCAGCAGTCCCCTAGCGGGGTTTAACACCGGGGAGCTGTTTTTT.